These 26 T cell receptor beta chains were all obtained from the same sample, sequenced in a study of blood T cells in healthy people across ages. PCR was performed a second time for about 6 to 12 cycles using a sample-barcoded 5' primer and a J-beta primer mix. Each CDR3 protein is one row after TCRdb ran MiXCR on the 5' RACE reads. The table shows 700,000 to 850,000 distinct CDR3 sequences, with 53% occurring only once. The specimen was blood. The receptor source for this set is a man of 80 years or more in good health.

The rearrangement links TRBV6-5 to TRBJ1-2, with TRBD1 identical over 9 bases. J was trimmed by 8 bases and V by 2 bases; bases with no gene match: 3. CDR1 MNHEY and CDR2 SVGAGI come from the germline V gene. The CDR3 runs to 13 residues. CDR3 protein: CASSYPGQGGYTF. Here the CDR3 DNA reads TGTGCCAGCAGTTACCCGGGACAGGGCGGCTACACCTTC.

The V and J genes are TRBV5-6 and TRBJ2-3; unclear D gene. Germline V gene sequence: CDR1 SGHDT, CDR2 YYEEEE. V dropped 0 bases and J dropped 1 base, with 15 bases sitting between them. This CDR3 has 17 residues. The CDR3: CASSLVRANLRTDTQYF. The CDR3 DNA reads TGTGCCAGCAGCTTGGTTAGGGCAAACCTTCGCACAGATACGCAGTATTTT.

This chain connects TRBV20-1 to TRBJ2-7; D not certain. Germline V gene sequence: CDR1 DFQATT, CDR2 SNEGSKA (reference sequence). The CDR3 contains 11 residues. The germline V and J ends were trimmed by 5 bases and 4 bases, with 9 bases remaining between them. The CDR3 DNA is TGCAGTGCTCCTAAGGGTTACGAGCAGTACTTC. Amino acids: CSAPKGYEQYF.

This clonotype has just a few counts. The chain employs TRBV7-9 and TRBJ2-7; D remains unclear. CDR1 is SEHNR, CDR2 FQNEAQ, per germline (reference sequence). This CDR3 has 14 residues. Trimming shortened V by 8 bases and J by 0 bases, and 14 bases separated the two germline ends. In DNA, the CDR3 is TGTGCCAGCGGCTCCACTCGGAGCTCCTACGAGCAGTACTTC. Its translation is CASGSTRSSYEQYF.

A few counts support this clonotype. This chain joins TRBV20-1 and TRBJ1-4, with D unclear. The length of the CDR3 is 10 residues. Looked up from germline, CDR1 is DFQATT and CDR2 is SNEGSKA (reference sequence). V was cut by 6 bases and J by 5 bases, with 4 bases left in between. CDR3 protein: CSALNEKLFF. Here the CDR3 DNA reads TGCAGTGCCTTGAATGAAAAACTGTTTTTT.

This clonotype was detected a few times. V gene TRBV25-1 combines with J gene TRBJ2-5; 8 bases align to TRBD2. CDR3 length: 17 amino acids. With V trimmed by 4 bases and J by 0 bases, 10 bases remained unmatched. Germline CDR1 reads MGHDK; CDR2 reads SYGVNS. The CDR3 sequence is CASSGWAAGVYQETQYF. The CDR3 bases are TGTGCCAGCAGTGGGTGGGCAGCGGGGGTATACCAAGAGACCCAGTACTTC.

The rearrangement links TRBV7-9 to TRBJ1-1; unclear D gene. This CDR3 has 15 amino acids. Germline V gene lookup returns CDR1 SEHNR and CDR2 FQNEAQ (reference sequence). Deletions cut 4 bases from V and 3 bases from J, with 15 bases between. CDR3 DNA sequence: TGTGCCAGCAGCTCCTTACTTGGGCACTACACTGAAGCTTTCTTT. Translated, it gives CASSSLLGHYTEAFF.

As concerns this clonotype: The junction does not match germline at one end; this may be a read error. The chain joins TRBV27 to TRBJ1-2, with D possibly matching TRBD1 (6 bases). This CDR3 region has 15 residues. CDR1 and CDR2 from the germline V gene are MNHEY and SMNVEV (reference sequence). CDR3 residues: CASGLAMTGSYGYTF. CDR3 nucleotides: TGTGCCAGCGGTTTGGCAATGACAGGAAGCTATGGCTACACCTTC.

The chain carries TRBV20-1 and TRBJ2-1, with a possible D match to TRBD1 (5 bases). V was shortened by 3 bases and J by 9 bases, with 9 bases between the two germline ends. From germline, CDR1 is DFQATT and CDR2 SNEGSKA (reference sequence). The CDR3 loop spans 11 amino acids. The CDR3 here is CSASSRGEQFF. CDR3 nucleotides: TGCAGTGCTAGTAGTAGGGGTGAGCAGTTCTTC.

The genes are TRBV6-1 and TRBJ1-6, with D unclear. The ends were cut back, 2 bases at V and 9 bases at J, with 17 bases in the middle. Germline V gene sequence: CDR1 MNHNS, CDR2 SASEGT. The CDR3 loop spans 16 amino acids. The CDR3 DNA reads as TGTGCCAGCAGTGAATTCCGTTTGGGGAAGGGTTCACCCCTCCACTTT. Protein sequence: CASSEFRLGKGSPLHF.

The chain couples TRBV24-1 to TRBJ1-1; no clear D gene. Between the trimmed V and J ends, which lost 6 bases and 2 bases, there was a span of 9 bases. CDR3 length: 13 residues. Germline-derived CDR1 and CDR2 are KGHDR and SFDVKD. The DNA for the CDR3 is TGTGCCACCAGTCTGGGTCGAAACACTGAAGCTTTCTTT. Protein: CATSLGRNTEAFF.

CDR3 loop: CASSLQVEAFF. The CDR3 nucleotides are TGTGCCAGCAGTTTACAGGTTGAAGCTTTCTTT. The chain is built from TRBV12-3 or TRBV12-4 and TRBJ1-1; no firm D call. Trimming took 2 bases from V and 7 from J, leaving 5 bases between them. This CDR3 is built from 11 residues.

This chain joins TRBV20-1 and TRBJ2-5; D is perhaps TRBD1 (7 bases). The CDR3 extends over 16 amino acids. Germline loops: CDR1 DFQATT, CDR2 SNEGSKA (reference sequence). V dropped 5 bases and J dropped 2 bases, with 21 bases sitting between them. The CDR3 protein is CSALTAEGARQETQYF. As DNA, the CDR3 is TGCAGTGCTCTGACGGCGGAGGGGGCTAGGCAAGAGACCCAGTACTTC.

This chain connects TRBV4-1 to TRBJ1-1; perhaps TRBD1 as D (5 bases). The CDR3 has 16 amino acids. Trimming removed 2 bases at V and 5 bases at J, with 18 bases between. Germline values: CDR1 MGHRA, CDR2 YSYEKL. CDR3 DNA sequence: TGCGCCAGCAGCCAATTTATTCAGGGTATGGGGACTGAAGCTTTCTTT. Translated: CASSQFIQGMGTEAFF.

About this clonotype: The junction shows a germline mismatch at one end, possibly a read error. V and J are TRBV5-1 and TRBJ2-5; the match to TRBD1 covers 7 bases. CDR3 size: 16 residues. Looked up from germline, CDR1 is SGHRS and CDR2 is YFSETQ. CDR3 DNA: TGCGCCAGTAGCTTATCCGGGACAGTCTCCCAAGAGACCCAGTACTTC. Protein product: CASSLSGTVSQETQYF.

This rearrangement joins TRBV28 to TRBJ2-6; D not resolved. Per the germline V gene, CDR1 is MDHEN and CDR2 is SYDVKM. The CDR3 is 16 residues long. V shed 5 bases and J shed 0 bases, with 11 bases lying between them. For the CDR3, the DNA is TGTGCCAGCAGTCCTAGAAAGAGCTCTGGGGCCAACGTCCTGACTTTC. As protein: CASSPRKSSGANVLTF. Looking up the rest from reference TRBV28 and TRBJ2-6 gives the full variable domain: DVKVTQSSRYLVKRTGEKVFLECVQDMDHENMFWYRQDPGLGLRLIYFSYDVKMKEKGDIPEGYSVSREKKERFSLILESASTNQTSMYLCASSPRKSSGANVLTFGAGSRLTVL.

The chain has TRBV7-2 and TRBJ1-5, with D tentatively TRBD1 (6 bases). The V gene lost 5 bases and the J gene lost 7 bases, with 18 bases spanning the gap. Germline CDR1 and CDR2: SGHTA and FQGNSA. CDR3 length equals 15 residues. The CDR3 loop reads CASSVDGGLGQPQHF. The CDR3 DNA is TGTGCCAGCAGCGTAGACGGGGGGCTGGGGCAGCCCCAGCATTTT.

The chain joins TRBV3-1 to TRBJ2-5; no reliable D call. Germline V gene sequence: CDR1 LGHDT, CDR2 YNNKEL (reference sequence). The CDR3 totals 13 residues. The V end lost 6 bases, the J end lost 2 bases, and 10 bases lay between the germline ends. The CDR3 coding sequence is TGTGCCAGCAGTATAGCTGGGCAAGAGACCCAGTACTTC. Translated: CASSIAGQETQYF.

V gene TRBV2 combines with J gene TRBJ2-4, with D unresolved. The J call may be incorrect, as the DNA end agrees better with TRBJ2-7. The CDR3 is made up of 13 amino acids. Looked up from germline, CDR1 is SNHLY and CDR2 is FYNNEI. CDR3 residues: CASSDRQVSEQYF. The CDR3 nucleotides read TGTGCCAGCAGCGATCGACAAGTCTCCGAGCAGTACTTC.

This rearrangement joins TRBV4-2 to TRBJ2-3; D remains ambiguous. The germline CDR1 and CDR2 sequences are LGHNA and YNFKEQ. The CDR3 totals 15 residues. V dropped 0 bases and J dropped 1 base, with 8 bases sitting between them. CDR3 loop: CASSQDGQGTDTQYF. The CDR3 coding sequence is TGTGCCAGCAGCCAAGATGGGCAGGGCACAGATACGCAGTATTTT.

V usage is TRBV3-1 and J usage is TRBJ1-2; 8 bases align to TRBD1. CDR1 and CDR2 from the germline V gene are LGHDT and YNNKEL (reference sequence). The V segment lost 6 bases and the J segment 8 bases; nucleotides outside the gene matches: 8. This CDR3 has 13 amino acids. CDR3 in amino acids: CASRLQGAEGYTF. Written as DNA, the CDR3 is TGTGCCAGCAGACTTCAGGGGGCGGAGGGCTACACCTTC. Complete variable domain (other parts from reference TRBV3-1 and TRBJ1-2): DTAVSQTPKYLVTQMGNDKSIKCEQNLGHDTMYWYKQDSKKFLKIMFSYNNKELIINETVPNRFSPKSPDKAHLNLHINSLELGDSAVYFCASRLQGAEGYTFGSGTRLTVV.

This clonotype occurred a few times. The rearrangement uses TRBV20-1 and TRBJ2-3, with D tentatively TRBD2 (5 bases). Trimming removed 0 bases at V and 5 bases at J, with 9 bases between. The length of the CDR3 is 13 residues. Looked up from germline, CDR1 is DFQATT and CDR2 is SNEGSKA (reference sequence). CDR3 DNA: TGCAGTGCTAGAGATGACCGGGGAGATACGCAGTATTTT. Protein: CSARDDRGDTQYF.

The chain links TRBV28 to TRBJ2-7; no reliable D call. Germline V gene data show CDR1 as MDHEN and CDR2 as SYDVKM. The CDR3 contains 13 residues. V lost 2 bases, J lost 3 bases, and 8 bases lay in between. The CDR3 sequence is CASSLLTLYEQYF. In DNA, the CDR3 is TGTGCCAGCAGTTTACTTACTCTCTACGAGCAGTACTTC. The variable domain in full, completed from reference TRBV28 and TRBJ2-7, reads DVKVTQSSRYLVKRTGEKVFLECVQDMDHENMFWYRQDPGLGLRLIYFSYDVKMKEKGDIPEGYSVSREKKERFSLILESASTNQTSMYLCASSLLTLYEQYFGPGTRLTVT.

This clonotype came up once. The chain employs TRBV7-3 and TRBJ2-1; D remains ambiguous. The V end was cut by 2 bases, the J end by 6 bases, with 8 bases between. From germline, CDR1 is SGHTA and CDR2 FQGTGA. The CDR3 extends over 13 amino acids. This CDR3 reads CASSLFAPNEQFF. The CDR3 DNA reads TGTGCCAGCAGCTTATTCGCCCCCAATGAGCAGTTCTTC.

This chain uses TRBV12-3 or TRBV12-4 with TRBJ2-7; 8 bases map to TRBD1. CDR3 size: 15 residues. V lost 3 bases, J lost 1 base, and 5 bases stayed unmatched. DNA for the CDR3: TGTGCCAGCAGTTTCTTGGGACAGGTATCCTACGAGCAGTACTTC. Its translation: CASSFLGQVSYEQYF.

The CDR3: CASSYPGQGAQETQYF. CDR3 nucleotide sequence: TGTGCCAGCAGTTACCCGGGACAGGGGGCCCAAGAGACCCAGTACTTC. The chain links TRBV6-5 to TRBJ2-5; TRBD1 matches 12 bases. The germline V gene encodes CDR1 MNHEY and CDR2 SVGAGI. This CDR3 comprises 16 residues. V was clipped by 2 bases and J by 1 base; unmatched bases: 2.